This T cell receptor beta chain was observed in a study of T-cell reconstitution after alpha-beta-depleted transplantation in children. Researchers prepared the TCRbeta library using unique molecular identifiers, the study reports. TCRdb reprocessed the PCR reads with MiXCR, giving one entry per CDR3 protein. Of 400,000 to 550,000 distinct CDR3 sequences detected, over 9.5% appear once; the ten largest clones hold roughly 2.1%. The V and J ends lost 0 bases and 0 bases respectively, with 6 bases between them. Germline CDR1 reads MNHEY; CDR2 reads SMNVEV (reference sequence). This CDR3 is built from 15 residues. This clonotype was counted many times.

Sequenced here: PBMCs, sampled before TCRalphabeta/CD19-depleted stem cell transplant. The receptor was isolated from a child under 10 years old with inherited bone marrow failure, due to receive a stem cell transplant. The rearrangement links TRBV27 to TRBJ1-5, with D uncertain. The CDR3 loop reads CASSLSPYSNQPQHF. DNA for the CDR3: TGTGCCAGCAGTTTATCACCCTATAGCAATCAGCCCCAGCATTTT.